Presented here are 10 T cell receptor beta chains from one specimen sequenced in a study of Ad26.COV2.S vaccination and SARS-CoV-2 variants. The treatment denotes: roughly 20 received Ad26.COV2.S at low or high dose, single or two shots; several received placebo; per-sample allocation not given. At day 63 after the first vaccine or placebo injection, samples were drawn. This table comes from immunoSEQ multiplex PCR, and its TCRdb copy is limited to in-frame clones, with some not included. This table holds some 250,000 clones, around nine tenths found once. This material consisted of peripheral blood, taken in a trial of Ad26.COV2.S vaccine versus placebo. All receptors come from a person aged 18-65 years who received the Ad26.COV2.S COVID-19 vaccine or a placebo.

This chain joins TRBV3-1 (or the pseudogene TRBV3-2) and TRBJ1-3; no clear D gene. V lost 1 base, J lost 0 bases, and 7 bases lay in between. Germline CDR1 reads LGHDT; CDR2 reads YNNKEL (reference sequence). The CDR3 spans 15 residues. CDR3 nucleotide sequence: TGTGCCAGCAGCCAAGTAGCAGCCTCTGGAAACACCATATATTTT. As protein: CASSQVAASGNTIYF.

J is TRBJ1-5 and V is TRBV4-2; 10 bases are shared with TRBD1. Germline assignment: CDR1 LGHNA and CDR2 YNFKEQ. J was trimmed by 7 bases and V by 0 bases; bases with no gene match: 3. The CDR3 has 15 residues. The CDR3 DNA sequence: TGTGCCAGCAGCCAAGAAGGACAGGGGGAACAGCCCCAGCATTTT. Its translation: CASSQEGQGEQPQHF.

The V gene is TRBV7-3, the J gene TRBJ2-1, with D perhaps TRBD2 (5 bases). Germline V gene sequence: CDR1 SGHTA, CDR2 FQGTGA. The CDR3 length is 17 residues. V lost 1 base, J lost 2 bases, and 15 bases lay in between. The DNA for the CDR3 is TGTGCCAGCAGCTTAAGGGGTAGCGCAGGTCCCTACAATGAGCAGTTCTTC. This codes for CASSLRGSAGPYNEQFF.

The V and J genes are TRBV6-5 and TRBJ1-4; 9 bases fit TRBD1. This CDR3 region has 15 residues. With 4 bases clipped from V and 5 bases from J, the junction kept 5 bases outside the gene matches. Germline V gene sequence: CDR1 MNHEY, CDR2 SVGAGI. The CDR3 DNA reads as TGTGCCAGCAGTTTTCAACAGGGGGCGAATGAAAAACTGTTTTTT. Amino acids: CASSFQQGANEKLFF.

The chain employs TRBV4-3 and TRBJ1-5, with D possibly being TRBD1 (5 bases). There are 17 residues in the CDR3. Trimming cost V 0 bases and J 3 bases, with 15 bases left between them. Germline CDR1 is LGHNA and CDR2 is YSLEER. The CDR3 DNA follows: TGCGCCAGCAGCCAAGAAGCAGGGTCCGTTACCAATCAGCCCCAGCATTTT. Translating it yields CASSQEAGSVTNQPQHF.

CDR3 residues: CASSSGVKETQYF. The CDR3 region has the DNA TGTGCCAGCAGCTCCGGGGTCAAAGAGACCCAGTACTTC. This chain uses TRBV7-9 with TRBJ2-5, with a tentative D call TRBD2 (5 bases). This CDR3 is built from 13 residues. Trimming removed 4 bases from V and 3 bases from J, with 9 bases in between. The V gene's germline CDR1 is SEHNR and CDR2 FQNEAQ (reference sequence).

The V gene is TRBV6-1, the J gene TRBJ1-4; D is ambiguous. This CDR3 has 15 amino acids. Germline lookup yields CDR1 MNHNS and CDR2 SASEGT. V was pared by 2 bases and J by 1 base, with 8 bases between. In DNA form, the CDR3 reads TGTGCCAGCAGTGAACCGGGGTTAACTAATGAAAAACTGTTTTTT. It yields the protein CASSEPGLTNEKLFF.

The chain combines TRBV9 with TRBJ2-5; D ambiguous. CDR3 length equals 13 residues. The V end was cut by 1 base, the J end by 5 bases, with 9 bases between. Germline V CDR1 and CDR2: SGDLS, YYNGEE. The CDR3 reads CASSVSLVETQYF. For the CDR3, the DNA is TGTGCCAGCAGCGTAAGTCTTGTGGAGACCCAGTACTTC.

The rearrangement links TRBV27 to TRBJ2-3, with D unclear. Germline V lookup: CDR1 MNHEY, CDR2 SMNVEV (reference sequence). V lost 5 bases and J 6 bases, leaving 15 bases between the germline ends. This CDR3 is 14 amino acids long. CDR3 amino acids: CASSPGYSTDTQYF. CDR3 DNA sequence: TGTGCCAGCAGTCCGGGCTACTCAACGGATACGCAGTATTTT.

The chain employs TRBV7-8 and TRBJ2-7; 7 nucleotides align to TRBD1. After removal of 5 bases from V and 3 bases from J, the junction contained 7 bases not matched to a gene. CDR1 and CDR2 from the germline V gene are SGHVS and FQNEAQ. The CDR3 runs 14 residues. The CDR3: CASSPVTGNYEQYF. As DNA, the CDR3 is TGTGCCAGCAGCCCCGTGACAGGGAACTACGAGCAGTACTTC.